The 25 T cell receptor beta chains below come from one sample, sequenced in a study of siplizumab effects on memory and regulatory T cells. Clones were read by immunoSEQ multiplex PCR, and TCRdb kept only the in-frame ones, dropping some. The sample carries about 110,000 clones, about 92% recorded once. The specimen sequenced was Tregs sorted from blood. The receptors here all came from a human donor in good health.

The chain combines TRBV6-5 with TRBJ1-1; no clear D. The germline V gene has CDR1 MNHEY and CDR2 SVGAGI. The length of the CDR3 is 15 residues. Between the trimmed V and J ends, which lost 4 bases and 3 bases, there was a span of 15 bases. The CDR3 region is CASSFTSSGDTEAFF. For the CDR3, the DNA is TGTGCCAGCAGTTTCACGTCTTCCGGGGACACTGAAGCTTTCTTT.

This sequence joins TRBV11-3 and TRBJ2-3; no clear D gene. The CDR3 is 13 amino acids. Germline values: CDR1 SGHNT, CDR2 YENEEA. Deletions cut 8 bases from V and 5 bases from J, with 14 bases between. CDR3 in amino acids: CASSGIDKDTQYF. CDR3 DNA: TGTGCCAGCTCCGGAATCGATAAAGATACGCAGTATTTT.

This clone has just one count. The chain has TRBV11-2 and TRBJ2-7, with TRBD1 as a possible D gene (6 bases). Germline CDR1 and CDR2: SGHAT and FQNNGV. Trimming took 4 bases from V and 2 from J, leaving 12 bases between them. The CDR3 length is 14 residues. CDR3 coding DNA: TGTGCCAGCAGCTCCCACAGGGTCACCTACGAGCAGTACTTC. It is translated as CASSSHRVTYEQYF.

The count of this clone is one. The gene calls are TRBV18 and TRBJ2-5, with 8 bases that match TRBD2. The V gene's germline CDR1 is KGHSH and CDR2 LQKENI. The V segment lost 2 bases and the J segment 4 bases; nucleotides outside the gene matches: 0. The CDR3 extends over 13 amino acids. CDR3 loop: CASSPTSGETQYF. In DNA form, the CDR3 reads TGTGCCAGCTCACCAACTAGCGGAGAGACCCAGTACTTC.

The chain joins TRBV5-1 to TRBJ1-3; 7 bases are a match to TRBD1. In germline, CDR1 is SGHRS, CDR2 YFSETQ. J lost 0 bases, V lost 7 bases, and 10 bases had no gene match. The CDR3 contains 16 residues. This CDR3 reads CASSDYRGTSGNTIYF. In DNA form, the CDR3 reads TGCGCCAGCTCGGATTACAGGGGCACCTCTGGAAACACCATATATTTT.

The chain combines TRBV13 with TRBJ2-7, with 8 bases matching TRBD1. V lost 5 bases, J lost 2 bases, and 14 bases stayed unmatched. Germline lookup yields CDR1 PRHDT and CDR2 FYEKMQ (reference sequence). CDR3 length equals 17 residues. As DNA, the CDR3 is TGTGCCAGCAGCCCCCGGAGGGGGACAGGAACCCCCTACGAGCAGTACTTC. Translating gives CASSPRRGTGTPYEQYF.

This clone appeared once. This rearrangement joins TRBV2 to TRBJ1-4; TRBD1 matches at 7 bases. The CDR3 contains 15 residues. J lost 4 bases, V lost 8 bases, and 10 bases had no gene match. The germline gives CDR1 SNHLY, CDR2 FYNNEI. CDR3 DNA: TGTGCCAGCCGCGGGACAGCGGGGCTTAATGAAAAACTGTTTTTT. Translating gives CASRGTAGLNEKLFF.

This chain's CDR3 is CASSYTGTGEQFF. The DNA for the CDR3 is TGTGCCAGCAGTTACACCGGGACAGGTGAGCAGTTCTTC. V and J are TRBV6-5 and TRBJ2-1; 8 bases agree with TRBD1. The trim removed 2 bases at V and 9 bases at J, leaving 3 bases unmatched. Looked up from germline, CDR1 is MNHEY and CDR2 is SVGAGI. The CDR3 covers 13 residues.

This clone appeared once. The chain couples TRBV7-9 to TRBJ2-2; 8 bases agree with TRBD1. CDR3 size: 15 residues. Looked up from germline, CDR1 is SEHNR and CDR2 is FQNEAQ (reference sequence). V lost 1 base, J lost 4 bases, and 2 bases stayed unmatched. As DNA, the CDR3 is TGTGCCAGCAGCTTAGGACAGGGGTTCACCGGGGAGCTGTTTTTT. Its translation: CASSLGQGFTGELFF.

V gene TRBV10-1 combines with J gene TRBJ2-1; TRBD1 matches at 8 bases. This CDR3 contains 16 residues. Germline V gene sequence: CDR1 WNHNN, CDR2 SYGVQD (reference sequence). The V segment lost 3 bases and the J segment 7 bases; nucleotides outside the gene matches: 11. In DNA, the CDR3 is TGCGCCAGCAGTGATCGACAGGGGTCTTTTATTAATGAGCAGTTCTTC. Translation: CASSDRQGSFINEQFF.

The chain carries TRBV5-1 and TRBJ2-1; 9 positions match TRBD2. CDR1 and CDR2 (germline): SGHRS, YFSETQ. V trimming: 3 bases; J trimming: 6 bases; junction bases outside the gene matches: 7. There are 15 residues in the CDR3. The CDR3 reads CASSSGAGGFNEQFF. DNA for the CDR3: TGCGCCAGCAGCTCGGGCGCGGGAGGGTTCAATGAGCAGTTCTTC.

This chain uses TRBV7-8 with TRBJ1-4; D perhaps matches TRBD1 (5 bases). V lost 5 bases and J 8 bases, leaving 18 bases between the germline ends. The CDR3 loop spans 15 amino acids. In germline, CDR1 is SGHVS, CDR2 FQNEAQ. CDR3 sequence: CASSPREGSWEKLFF. CDR3 sequence (DNA): TGTGCCAGCAGCCCCAGGGAGGGCAGTTGGGAAAAACTGTTTTTT.

The gene calls are TRBV7-9 and TRBJ1-4, with 9 bases matching TRBD1. V dropped 5 bases and J dropped 8; count of bases not matched to a gene: 9. CDR1 and CDR2 (germline): SEHNR, FQNEAQ (reference sequence). The CDR3 runs 15 residues. CDR3: CASSKQGAAGEKLFF. The CDR3 DNA follows: TGTGCCAGCAGCAAACAGGGGGCGGCAGGGGAAAAACTGTTTTTT. The complete variable domain, with remaining parts taken from reference TRBV7-9 and TRBJ1-4, reads DTGVSQNPRHKITKRGQNVTFRCDPISEHNRLYWYRQTLGQGPEFLTYFQNEAQLEKSRLLSDRFSAERPKGSFSTLEIQRTEQGDSAMYLCASSKQGAAGEKLFFGSGTQLSVL.

J is TRBJ2-2 and V is TRBV4-1; maybe TRBD1 (6 bases). Trimming cost V 6 bases and J 6 bases, with 11 bases left between them. The CDR3 totals 13 residues. The germline V gene has CDR1 MGHRA and CDR2 YSYEKL. CDR3 in DNA: TGCGCCAGCAGGTTACAGGGATCCGGGGAGCTGTTTTTT. Its translation is CASRLQGSGELFF.

The chain recombines TRBV4-1 with TRBJ1-5; D gene ambiguous. Germline-derived CDR1 and CDR2 are MGHRA and YSYEKL. This CDR3 is built from 14 residues. The V end lost 0 bases, the J end lost 4 bases, and 7 bases lay between the germline ends. CDR3 DNA sequence: TGCGCCAGCAGCCAAGATAGTCTTAATCAGCCCCAGCATTTT. Protein: CASSQDSLNQPQHF.

V usage is TRBV5-1 and J usage is TRBJ2-7; possible D gene TRBD1, 5 bases. There are 13 residues in the CDR3. The germline V gene has CDR1 SGHRS and CDR2 YFSETQ. The V gene lost 0 bases and the J gene lost 1 base, with 5 bases spanning the gap. The CDR3 loop is CASSLDRSYEQYF. The DNA for the CDR3 is TGCGCCAGCAGCTTGGACAGGTCCTACGAGCAGTACTTC. The full variable domain, in which reference TRBV5-1 and TRBJ2-7 provide the parts outside the CDR3, is KAGVTQTPRYLIKTRGQQVTLSCSPISGHRSVSWYQQTPGQGLQFLFEYFSETQRNKGNFPGRFSGRQFSNSRSEMNVSTLELGDSALYLCASSLDRSYEQYFGPGTRLTVT.

V gene TRBV10-3 combines with J gene TRBJ1-1; no clear D gene. V was trimmed by 6 bases and J by 0 bases, leaving 8 bases between them. Germline V gene lookup returns CDR1 ENHRY and CDR2 SYGVKD. The CDR3 consists of 13 residues. The CDR3: CAIRPLLNTEAFF. The CDR3 region has the DNA TGTGCCATCAGGCCGCTGCTGAACACTGAAGCTTTCTTT.

This chain links TRBV5-1 with TRBJ2-3, with 8 bases aligning to TRBD1. This CDR3 spans 16 amino acids. The V gene end was trimmed by 4 bases and the J gene end by 2 bases; junction bases not matched to a gene: 9. In germline, CDR1 is SGHRS, CDR2 YFSETQ. CDR3: CASSRGQGQFTDTQYF. The CDR3 coding sequence is TGCGCCAGCAGCCGCGGACAGGGACAGTTCACAGATACGCAGTATTTT. The whole variable domain, filled in from reference TRBV5-1 and TRBJ2-3, reads KAGVTQTPRYLIKTRGQQVTLSCSPISGHRSVSWYQQTPGQGLQFLFEYFSETQRNKGNFPGRFSGRQFSNSRSEMNVSTLELGDSALYLCASSRGQGQFTDTQYFGPGTRLTVL.

The CDR3 reads CASEGGLVNTEAFF. CDR3 DNA: TGTGCCTCTGAAGGGGGTTTGGTGAACACTGAAGCTTTCTTT. The chain has TRBV30 and TRBJ1-1; D may be TRBD1 (6 bases). The CDR3 sequence is 14 residues long. Trimming took 7 bases from V and 0 from J, leaving 15 bases between them. In germline, CDR1 is GTSNPN, CDR2 SVGIG (reference sequence).

The rearrangement joins TRBV5-5 to TRBJ2-7; weak D call: TRBD1 (6 bases). V was shortened by 5 bases and J by 3 bases, with 12 bases between the two germline ends. This CDR3 region has 13 residues. Germline V gene lookup returns CDR1 SGHKS and CDR2 YYEKEE (reference sequence). The CDR3 bases are TGTGCCAGCAGGGACAGACTGATCTACGAGCAGTACTTC. This codes for CASRDRLIYEQYF.

This chain joins TRBV9 and TRBJ2-7; possible D gene TRBD2, 6 bases. Germline V gene sequence: CDR1 SGDLS, CDR2 YYNGEE. V was cut by 2 bases and J by 7 bases, with 19 bases left in between. This CDR3 has 15 residues. DNA for the CDR3: TGTGCCAGCAGCGTGGGACTTCAACCACATGTGGAGCAGTACTTC. This sequence encodes CASSVGLQPHVEQYF.

The chain couples TRBV18 to TRBJ1-1, with 11 bases aligning to TRBD1. The trim removed 5 bases at V and 4 bases at J, leaving 6 bases unmatched. The CDR3 has 15 residues. Germline V lookup: CDR1 KGHSH, CDR2 LQKENI. The CDR3 region has the DNA TGTGCCAGCTCATGGACAGGGGGCTCGGCCACTGAAGCTTTCTTT. It specifies CASSWTGGSATEAFF.

DNA of the CDR3: TGTGCCAGCTCACCCGGGACAGGGAGAGAGACCCAGTACTTC. It yields the protein CASSPGTGRETQYF. The J gene is TRBJ2-5, the V gene TRBV18, with 9 bases fitting TRBD1. The ends lost 3 bases at V and 4 bases at J; junction bases unmatched: 3. CDR3 length equals 14 residues. CDR1 and CDR2 (germline): KGHSH, LQKENI.

The chain links TRBV5-5 to TRBJ1-2; D uncertain. The CDR3 has 15 amino acids. CDR1 is SGHKS and CDR2 is YYEKEE in the germline V gene (reference sequence). Deletions cut 4 bases from V and 8 bases from J, with 21 bases between. In DNA, the CDR3 is TGTGCCAGCAGCCAATATGATAGCCTGGGGAAGGGCTACACCTTC. This encodes CASSQYDSLGKGYTF.

The gene calls are TRBV5-1 and TRBJ2-3; maybe TRBD1 (6 bases). Trimming cost V 7 bases and J 1 base, with 16 bases left between them. This CDR3 spans 15 amino acids. The V gene's germline CDR1 is SGHRS and CDR2 YFSETQ. Here the CDR3 DNA reads TGCGCCAGCCGCCAACTGACAGGCGGCACAGATACGCAGTATTTT. As protein: CASRQLTGGTDTQYF.